Below are 26 T cell receptor beta chains sequenced from a single sample in a study of blood T cell repertoires in COVID-19. Only in-frame clones appear in the TCRdb table, and some are missing; sequencing was by immunoSEQ multiplex PCR. The table lists over 200,000 clones, more than 85% of them singletons. Sequencing used PBMCs or T cells enriched from blood (not recorded which). All receptors come from a man in his forties who had recovered from COVID-19.

The chain carries TRBV5-1 and TRBJ2-2; D may be TRBD1 (6 bases). V lost 6 bases to trimming and J lost 6 bases, with 21 bases between them. The CDR3 sequence is 16 residues long. From germline, CDR1 is SGHRS and CDR2 YFSETQ. In DNA form, the CDR3 reads TGCGCCAGCAAAGGGATTCAGGGGCTAGCTCCCGGGGAGCTGTTTTTT. This gives the protein CASKGIQGLAPGELFF.

This clone was observed a single time. The V gene is TRBV7-2, the J gene TRBJ2-3; 7 nucleotides match TRBD2. Looked up from germline, CDR1 is SGHTA and CDR2 is FQGNSA. The CDR3 extends over 17 amino acids. The V segment lost 5 bases and the J segment 2 bases; nucleotides outside the gene matches: 13. CDR3 residues: CASSHRSGGGLTDTQYF. The DNA of the CDR3 is TGTGCCAGCAGCCACAGAAGTGGCGGGGGACTCACAGATACGCAGTATTTT.

DNA for the CDR3: TGTGCCGCGAGTACACGAGCGGCCTACGAGCAGTACTTC. As protein: CAASTRAAYEQYF. The chain couples TRBV5-4 to TRBJ2-7, with D maybe TRBD2 (5 bases). In germline, CDR1 is SGHNT, CDR2 YYREEE (reference sequence). The CDR3 is 13 residues long. The V end lost 10 bases, the J end lost 2 bases, and 16 bases lay between the germline ends.

This rearrangement joins TRBV7-9 to TRBJ1-5; weak D call: TRBD1 (5 bases). V gave up 3 bases and J gave up 7 bases, with 22 bases separating them. The length of the CDR3 is 17 residues. Germline V gene sequence: CDR1 SEHNR, CDR2 FQNEAQ (reference sequence). CDR3 coding DNA: TGTGCCAGCAGCTTCCCCGATCTTTGGGGACTAAGGCAGCCCCAGCATTTT. Translation: CASSFPDLWGLRQPQHF.

This CDR3 is CASSARQDFYEQYF. For the CDR3, the DNA is TGCGCCAGCAGCGCCCGACAGGATTTCTACGAGCAGTACTTC. V and J are TRBV4-1 and TRBJ2-7, with D perhaps matching TRBD1 (6 bases). Germline values: CDR1 MGHRA, CDR2 YSYEKL. This CDR3 region has 14 residues. Trimming stripped 5 bases from V and 3 bases from J, with 14 bases between.

The J gene is TRBJ2-4, the V gene TRBV15; perhaps TRBD2 as D (5 bases). Germline V CDR1 and CDR2: LNHNV, YYDKDF (reference sequence). The CDR3 loop spans 15 amino acids. Trimming removed 0 bases from V and 8 bases from J, with 14 bases in between. Here the CDR3 DNA reads TGTGCCACCAGCAGAGATGCGGAGGCTTGGGACATTCAGTACTTC. This translates into CATSRDAEAWDIQYF.

The J gene is TRBJ2-5, the V gene TRBV28; TRBD2 aligns across 7 bases. CDR3 size: 12 residues. The J segment lost 2 bases and the V segment lost 10 bases, leaving 4 bases of the junction unmatched. CDR1 and CDR2 from the germline V gene are MDHEN and SYDVKM. The CDR3 loop is CATGRGQETQYF. CDR3 nucleotides: TGTGCCACGGGGCGGGGGCAAGAGACCCAGTACTTC.

The chain is built from TRBV11-2 and TRBJ2-1, with D unclear. CDR3 size: 15 residues. The germline V and J ends were trimmed by 5 bases and 6 bases, with 17 bases remaining between them. Germline CDR1 and CDR2: SGHAT and FQNNGV. This CDR3 reads CASSLSGSPGNEQFF. The CDR3 DNA reads as TGTGCCAGCAGCCTTAGTGGGTCCCCGGGCAATGAGCAGTTCTTC.

This clone was counted once. This chain links TRBV18 with TRBJ1-2, with D uncertain. This CDR3 region has 13 residues. V was clipped by 2 bases and J by 7 bases, with 11 bases between them. Germline values: CDR1 KGHSH, CDR2 LQKENI. The chain's CDR3 is CASSPGVDSGYTF. CDR3 DNA: TGTGCCAGCTCACCAGGAGTAGACTCTGGCTACACCTTC. The full variable domain, in which reference TRBV18 and TRBJ1-2 provide the parts outside the CDR3, is NAGVMQNPRHLVRRRGQEARLRCSPMKGHSHVYWYRQLPEEGLKFMVYLQKENIIDESGMPKERFSAEFPKEGPSILRIQQVVRGDSAAYFCASSPGVDSGYTFGSGTRLTVV.

The chain employs TRBV4-2 and TRBJ2-1, with 10 bases fitting TRBD2. CDR3 length: 14 amino acids. Germline V CDR1 and CDR2: LGHNA, YNFKEQ. With V trimmed by 8 bases and J by 5 bases, 6 bases remained unmatched. The CDR3 is CASAQTSGNNEQFF. The CDR3 DNA is TGTGCCAGCGCACAAACTAGCGGGAACAATGAGCAGTTCTTC.

This clone was seen more than once but under ten times. The V gene is TRBV28, the J gene TRBJ1-6; the D is unclear. CDR1 is MDHEN and CDR2 is SYDVKM in the germline V gene. The CDR3 runs to 16 residues. V lost 5 bases, J lost 0 bases, and 11 bases lay in between. The CDR3 nucleotides read TGTGCCAGCAGTCTAGACCCGGGCTCCTATAATTCACCCCTCCACTTT. Translation gives CASSLDPGSYNSPLHF.

This sequence joins TRBV24-1 and TRBJ2-5; weak D call: TRBD2 (6 bases). Trimming shortened V by 3 bases and J by 2 bases, and 15 bases separated the two germline ends. CDR1 and CDR2 (germline): KGHDR, SFDVKD. The CDR3 runs to 16 residues. The DNA for the CDR3 is TGTGCCACCAGTGATCCCCCGGAGGGAGGTCAAGAGACCCAGTACTTC. This encodes CATSDPPEGGQETQYF.

V gene TRBV29-1 combines with J gene TRBJ2-7, with D possibly matching TRBD1 (6 bases). Germline CDR1 SQVTM, CDR2 ANQGSEA. Trimming left V 6 bases short and J 2 bases short, with 8 bases between. The CDR3 is made up of 11 amino acids. The CDR3 region has the DNA TGCAGCGTAGGACAGACCTACGAGCAGTACTTC. The encoded protein is CSVGQTYEQYF.

This clone was recorded only once. The chain is built from TRBV6-5 and TRBJ2-4; unclear D gene. Germline CDR1 is MNHEY and CDR2 is SVGAGI. Between the trimmed V and J ends, which lost 4 bases and 0 bases, there was a span of 7 bases. The length of the CDR3 is 14 residues. This chain's CDR3 is CASSSELAKNIQYF. As DNA, the CDR3 is TGTGCCAGCAGTTCAGAATTAGCCAAAAACATTCAGTACTTC.

The V and J genes are TRBV5-4 and TRBJ1-4; D is uncertain. The CDR3 length is 13 residues. V lost 4 bases to trimming and J lost 7 bases, with 11 bases between them. The germline V gene encodes CDR1 SGHNT and CDR2 YYREEE (reference sequence). In nucleotides, the CDR3 is TGTGCCAGCAGCGCGACGGGTGGTGAAAAACTGTTTTTT. It codes for CASSATGGEKLFF.

The J gene is TRBJ1-5, the V gene TRBV29-1, with D maybe TRBD1 (5 bases). This CDR3 has 13 residues. Germline lookup yields CDR1 SQVTM and CDR2 ANQGSEA. The V end lost 1 base, the J end lost 4 bases, and 8 bases lay between the germline ends. CDR3 protein: CSVEGTPNQPQHF. DNA for the CDR3: TGCAGCGTTGAAGGGACACCTAATCAGCCCCAGCATTTT. Using reference TRBV29-1 and TRBJ1-5 for the parts outside the CDR3, the full variable domain is SAVISQKPSRDICQRGTSLTIQCQVDSQVTMMFWYRQQPGQSLTLIATANQGSEATYESGFVIDKFPISRPNLTFSTLTVSNMSPEDSSIYLCSVEGTPNQPQHFGDGTRLSIL.

V and J are TRBV4-1 and TRBJ2-7; TRBD2 matches at 12 bases. This CDR3 comprises 17 residues. The germline gives CDR1 MGHRA, CDR2 YSYEKL. V lost 0 bases to trimming and J lost 4 bases; unmatched junction nucleotides: 7. The CDR3 loop is CASSQDPTSGRNYEQYF. The CDR3 DNA sequence: TGCGCCAGCAGCCAAGATCCGACTAGCGGGAGAAATTACGAGCAGTACTTC.

This clone was recorded once. This rearrangement joins TRBV5-1 to TRBJ2-1; TRBD2 matches 9 bases. The CDR3 contains 15 residues. Unmatched junction bases numbered 4, after V lost 4 bases and J lost 2 bases. Germline V gene data show CDR1 as SGHRS and CDR2 as YFSETQ. The CDR3 DNA reads TGCGCCAGCAGCGCCGGCGGGGGGGCCTACAATGAGCAGTTCTTC. As protein: CASSAGGGAYNEQFF. The full variable domain, its missing parts supplied by reference TRBV5-1 and TRBJ2-1, is KAGVTQTPRYLIKTRGQQVTLSCSPISGHRSVSWYQQTPGQGLQFLFEYFSETQRNKGNFPGRFSGRQFSNSRSEMNVSTLELGDSALYLCASSAGGGAYNEQFFGPGTRLTVL.

This sequence joins TRBV28 and TRBJ2-7, with no clear D. Trimming took off 6 bases at V and 2 bases at J, with 20 bases between the two ends. Germline CDR1 MDHEN, CDR2 SYDVKM. The CDR3 is made up of 16 amino acids. Here the CDR3 DNA reads TGTGCCAGCAGCCCCCCACGGCGGTCTCTAACCTACGAGCAGTACTTC. Protein: CASSPPRRSLTYEQYF.

The chain has TRBV2 and TRBJ2-7, with D possibly matching TRBD1 (5 bases). CDR3 length: 12 residues. Germline CDR1 is SNHLY and CDR2 is FYNNEI. V was pared by 4 bases and J by 4 bases, with 8 bases between. The CDR3 is CASSADRYEQYF. The CDR3 coding sequence is TGTGCCAGCAGTGCCGACAGATACGAGCAGTACTTC.

The rearrangement uses TRBV4-3 and TRBJ2-4; the match to TRBD2 covers 9 bases. V gave up 0 bases and J gave up 1 base; unmatched junction bases: 4. The CDR3 covers 17 residues. Germline loops: CDR1 LGHNA, CDR2 YSLEER. This chain's CDR3 is CASSQEAAGGAKNIQYF. Here the CDR3 DNA reads TGCGCCAGCAGCCAAGAGGCTGCGGGAGGGGCCAAAAACATTCAGTACTTC.

This clone was counted once. V usage is TRBV4-2 and J usage is TRBJ2-1; D is perhaps TRBD1 (6 bases). CDR3 size: 13 residues. V was trimmed by 0 bases and J by 15 bases, leaving 15 bases between them. Germline V gene sequence: CDR1 LGHNA, CDR2 YNFKEQ. DNA of the CDR3: TGTGCCAGCAGCCAAGATGGTGGGGGCGCACGGTTCTTC. Amino acids: CASSQDGGGARFF.

This chain joins TRBV7-3 and TRBJ1-4, with 7 bases identical to TRBD1. Per the germline V gene, CDR1 is SGHTA and CDR2 is FQGTGA. V shed 5 bases and J 8 bases; nucleotides not matched to a gene: 11. CDR3 size: 15 residues. The CDR3 protein is CASSPGPGQKEKLFF. In DNA form, the CDR3 reads TGTGCCAGCAGCCCTGGCCCGGGACAGAAAGAAAAACTGTTTTTT.

The chain is built from TRBV4-2 and TRBJ1-5; 8 positions agree with TRBD1. V gave up 6 bases and J gave up 0 bases; unmatched junction bases: 4. Germline-derived CDR1 and CDR2 are LGHNA and YNFKEQ. CDR3 length: 15 residues. CDR3 sequence (DNA): TGTGCCAGCAGTAGGACAGGGTATAGCAATCAGCCCCAGCATTTT. It codes for CASSRTGYSNQPQHF.

This chain uses TRBV18 with TRBJ2-1; 7 bases are shared with TRBD2. The CDR3 has 17 amino acids. J lost 2 bases, V lost 3 bases, and 10 bases had no gene match. Germline assignment: CDR1 KGHSH and CDR2 LQKENI. The CDR3 loop is CASSPPGAGAAYNEQFF. The CDR3 region has the DNA TGTGCCAGCTCACCTCCCGGGGCGGGAGCGGCCTACAATGAGCAGTTCTTC.

This chain links TRBV2 with TRBJ1-6, with TRBD1 matching over 8 bases. This CDR3 comprises 14 residues. The germline V gene encodes CDR1 SNHLY and CDR2 FYNNEI. J lost 6 bases, V lost 8 bases, and 6 bases had no gene match. CDR3 nucleotides: TGTGCCAGCTCTTGGACAGGGCTTAATTCACCCCTCCACTTT. Protein product: CASSWTGLNSPLHF.